One sample yielded the 6 T cell receptor beta chains listed below, sequenced in a study of metastatic and nonmetastatic thyroid tumors. From the PCR reads, TCRdb re-called clones with MiXCR. The table records about 43,000 clones, more than 3% of them present only once. Treatment of any kind had been given to no patient before thyroid surgery. The source material was blood. The source of these receptors is a female donor with papillary thyroid cancer or a benign thyroid nodule (not recorded which). Some clones in this sample may be carry-over from other donors' samples.

This clone has a count of ten or more. The J gene is TRBJ1-4, the V gene TRBV2; 8 bases are shared with TRBD1. Trimming removed 6 bases from V and 6 bases from J; junction bases left unmatched: 6. Per germline, CDR1 SNHLY and CDR2 FYNNEI. The CDR3 extends over 14 amino acids. The CDR3 nucleotides read TGTGCCAGCAGAAAGGACAGGGTTGATGAAAAACTGTTTTTT. Translating gives CASRKDRVDEKLFF. Drawing the rest from reference TRBV2 and TRBJ1-4, the complete variable domain is EPEVTQTPSHQVTQMGQEVILRCVPISNHLYFYWYRQILGQKVEFLVSFYNNEISEKSEIFDDQFSVERPDGSNFTLKIRSTKLEDSAMYFCASRKDRVDEKLFFGSGTQLSVL.

This clone was recorded a few times. The rearrangement uses TRBV5-1 and TRBJ2-3; 8 bases agree with TRBD1. V shed 3 bases, J shed 2 bases, and the junction held 2 bases outside the gene matches. CDR1 and CDR2 from the germline V gene are SGHRS and YFSETQ. The CDR3 covers 14 residues. CDR3 amino acids: CASSSGGVTDTQYF. As DNA, the CDR3 is TGCGCCAGCAGCTCAGGGGGCGTCACAGATACGCAGTATTTT.

In this sample, this clone turned up a few times. A much larger clone differs from this one at a single base, so this may be a read error. Distinct nucleotide sequences in the sample also encode this CDR3. The rearrangement uses TRBV15 and TRBJ1-5; perhaps TRBD1 as D (6 bases). The CDR3 has 15 amino acids. V lost 5 bases and J lost 7, with 18 bases in between. Looked up from germline, CDR1 is LNHNV and CDR2 is YYDKDF (reference sequence). The chain's CDR3 is CATSERPGGAQPQHF. For the CDR3, the DNA is TGTGCCACCAGCGAGAGACCTGGGGGGGCCCAGCCCCAGCATTTT.

This clone appeared a few times. The chain uses TRBV15 and TRBJ1-1; D not certain. The germline V and J ends were trimmed by 0 bases and 7 bases, with 9 bases remaining between them. CDR1 LNHNV and CDR2 YYDKDF come from the germline V gene (reference sequence). The CDR3 is 13 amino acids. The CDR3 DNA reads as TGTGCCACCAGCAGAGATGGCGGAGGTGAAGCTTTCTTT. Protein sequence: CATSRDGGGEAFF.

This clone was observed at least ten times. The rearrangement links TRBV9 to TRBJ1-6, with TRBD1 as a possible D gene (5 bases). The germline V and J ends were trimmed by 2 bases and 10 bases, with 13 bases remaining between them. The CDR3 length is 14 residues. Germline CDR1 and CDR2: SGDLS and YYNGEE. In DNA form, the CDR3 reads TGTGCCAGCAGCGTTTGGGGGATTGACTCACCCCTCCACTTT. Translated, it gives CASSVWGIDSPLHF.

This chain uses TRBV6-1 with TRBJ2-3, with a weak D call TRBD2 (6 bases). The V gene lost 11 bases and the J gene lost 3 bases, with 21 bases spanning the gap. The CDR3 totals 15 residues. CDR1 and CDR2 from the germline V gene are MNHNS and SASEGT. For the CDR3, the DNA is TGTGCCGGCATCCTCATCGGAGGGTCAACAGATACGCAGTATTTT. Translated: CAGILIGGSTDTQYF.